The sequence of this T cell receptor beta chain was determined in a study of shared clonotypes between healthy human individuals. Findings and limits, study-wide: When naive CD4 clonotypes were compared across a few donors, around 5% were shared.

Worth noting for this clone: Antigen unknown.

Original handling: As immunoSEQ supplied junction-only sequences (without quality scores), filtering differed. Generated by immunoSEQ multiplex PCR, the TCRdb table keeps only in-frame clones and is missing some. V and J calls plus clone size are reproduced from that table; the DNA served to infer D and trimming. Altogether about 300,000 clones are present, approximately 79% being singletons, with the ten largest covering 10%. This sequence was found in a man aged 25 to 40 in good health. The sequencing input was memory CD4+ T cells sorted from blood. The subset is: CD45RA-negative fraction.

The CDR3 reads CASSPHRAGANVLTF. The CDR3 DNA reads TGTGCCAGCAGTCCCCACAGGGCTGGGGCCAACGTCCTGACTTTC. The chain uses TRBV28 and TRBJ2-6, with D perhaps TRBD1 (6 bases). V lost 5 bases and J 2 bases, leaving 10 bases between the germline ends. This CDR3 is 15 amino acids long. In germline, CDR1 is MDHEN, CDR2 SYDVKM.